This T cell receptor (beta chain) was recovered during a study of PD-1 blockade in classical Hodgkin lymphoma. Study-level results: Relapsed/refractory patients reportedly had lower baseline diversity than newly diagnosed patients. Patients with a complete response exhibited baseline diversity comparable to newly diagnosed patients.

Each and every patient relapsed after autologous stem cell transplantation, and patients got differing brentuximab vedotin exposure. Complete response, partial response or progressive disease constituted the best response categories observed. The CDR3 is 18 amino acids. Trimming took off 2 bases at V and 3 bases at J, with 21 bases between the two ends. The germline CDR1 and CDR2 sequences are SGHTS and YDEGEE. TCRdb keeps only in-frame clones here, not all; method: immunoSEQ multiplex PCR. The sample contains 90,000 to 100,000 clones, 81% of which appear only once. A note on this clone: What it recognizes is unknown.

The chain employs TRBV5-8 and TRBJ2-1; D is perhaps TRBD2 (6 bases). The sequencing used peripheral blood mononuclear cells (PBMCs), collected before the second cycle of nivolumab. This clonotype was sampled from a human donor with classical Hodgkin lymphoma. This chain's CDR3 is CASSLGSGRDWGYNEQFF. The CDR3 region has the DNA TGTGCCAGCAGCTTAGGTTCGGGACGGGACTGGGGCTACAATGAGCAGTTCTTC.